This paragraph covers one T cell receptor beta chain sequence. Its antigen is not identified. This entry belongs to a study of shared clonotypes between healthy human individuals. Study details: CD8 memory received one plate per donor, CD8 naive two, CD4 memory three and CD4 naive three.

At deep level, the assay was performed. Genomic DNA (from each subset) was split evenly across several immunoSEQ plates. Sequencing was performed with immunoSEQ multiplex PCR; in TCRdb, only in-frame clones are kept and a portion is missing. The sample yields fewer than 1.8 million clones, 98% seen once. CDR1 is SGHTA, CDR2 FQGNSA, per germline. Trimming removed 3 bases at V and 3 bases at J, with 8 bases between. The CDR3 is made up of 13 amino acids. Study findings and constraints: Across a handful of donors, naive CD4 shared approximately 4.5%, naive CD8 more than 3%, memory CD4 roughly 2.4%, memory CD8 0.4% to 0.5%.

This chain links TRBV7-2 with TRBJ1-1; no firm D call. Sequencing was performed on naive CD4+ T cells sorted from blood. Subset described: CD45RA+ positively selected. The receptor was derived from a man aged 25-45 years in good health. CDR3 sequence reads: CASSFSTYTEAFF. The CDR3 bases are TGTGCCAGCAGCTTCAGCACTTACACTGAAGCTTTCTTT. The complete variable domain, with remaining parts taken from reference TRBV7-2 and TRBJ1-1, reads GAGVSQSPSNKVTEKGKDVELRCDPISGHTALYWYRQSLGQGLEFLIYFQGNSAPDKSGLPSDRFSAERTGGSVSTLTIQRTQQEDSAVYLCASSFSTYTEAFFGQGTRLTVV.